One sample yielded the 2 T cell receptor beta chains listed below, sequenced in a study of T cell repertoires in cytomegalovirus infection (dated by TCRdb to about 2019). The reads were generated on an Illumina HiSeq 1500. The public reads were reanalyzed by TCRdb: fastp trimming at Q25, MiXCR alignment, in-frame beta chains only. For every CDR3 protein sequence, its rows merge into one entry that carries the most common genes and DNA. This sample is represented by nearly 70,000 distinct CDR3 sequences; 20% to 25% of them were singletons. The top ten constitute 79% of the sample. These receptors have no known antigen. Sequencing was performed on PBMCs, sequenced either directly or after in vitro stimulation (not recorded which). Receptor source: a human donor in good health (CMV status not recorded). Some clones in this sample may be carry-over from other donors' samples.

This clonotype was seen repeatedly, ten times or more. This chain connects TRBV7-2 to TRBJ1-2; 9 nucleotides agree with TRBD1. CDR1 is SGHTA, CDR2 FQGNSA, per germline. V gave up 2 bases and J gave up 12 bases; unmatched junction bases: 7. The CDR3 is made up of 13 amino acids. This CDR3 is CASSLQGQGINTF. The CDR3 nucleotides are TGTGCCAGCAGCTTACAAGGACAGGGGATCAACACCTTC.

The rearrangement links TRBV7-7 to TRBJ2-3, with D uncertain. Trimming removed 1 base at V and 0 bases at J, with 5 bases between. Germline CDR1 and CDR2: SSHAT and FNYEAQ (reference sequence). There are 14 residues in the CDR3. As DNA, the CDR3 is TGTGCCAGCAGCTTAGGAGTCAGCACAGATACGCAGTATTTT. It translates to CASSLGVSTDTQYF.